This is a list of T cell receptor beta chains from one sample in a study of neoadjuvant anti-PD-1 for oral cavity cancer. The protocol was immunoSEQ multiplex PCR, while the TCRdb copy is restricted to in-frame clones and leaves out a portion. The sample has 63,000 or so clones; 85% to 90% are singletons. Sequencing was performed on PBMCs, taken after nivolumab (anti-PD-1) treatment. The source is a person aged 40 to 85 with oral cavity squamous cell carcinoma. Both conserved end residues are part of each CDR3. A D gene is named only where the DNA matches it firmly. The size entry is marked missing in some rows and otherwise reads once, few, many or a size class.

D,V,J,size,CDR3,DNA
TRBD1,TRBV6-1,TRBJ1-1,NA,CASSTDRGRRAFF,TGTGCCAGCAGTACTGACAGGGGGCGACGGGCTTTCTTT
NA,TRBV29-1,TRBJ1-1,NA,CSVYRRNTEAFF,TGCAGCGTATACAGGAGGAACACTGAAGCTTTCTTT
NA,TRBV19,TRBJ2-7,NA,CASSIGAGPYEQYF,TGTGCCAGTAGTATAGGGGCAGGTCCCTACGAGCAGTACTTC
NA,TRBV7-9,TRBJ1-2,NA,CASSRGRLYGYTF,TGTGCCAGCAGCCGTGGACGCTTATATGGCTACACCTTC
NA,TRBV2,TRBJ2-1,NA,CASSLGGHSYNEQFF,TGTGCCAGCAGCCTCGGGGGACACTCCTACAATGAGCAGTTCTTC
NA,TRBV11-1,TRBJ2-1,NA,CASRVRRSSYNEQFF,TGTGCCAGCAGAGTCAGGAGAAGCTCCTACAATGAGCAGTTCTTC
NA,TRBV12-5,TRBJ2-3,NA,CASGLVVRGSTDTQYF,TGTGCTAGTGGTTTGGTGGTTCGGGGGAGCACAGATACGCAGTATTTT
TRBD2,TRBV30,TRBJ2-1,NA,CAWRPGLGIWEQFF,TGTGCCTGGAGACCGGGACTAGGCATTTGGGAGCAGTTCTTC
NA,TRBV7-9,TRBJ2-7,NA,CASSLASSRTAYRSYEQYF,TGTGCCAGCAGCTTAGCGAGCAGTCGGACGGCTTACAGATCATACGAGCAGTACTTC
NA,TRBV6-6,TRBJ2-5,NA,CASSQDVQETQYF,TGTGCCAGCAGTCAGGACGTCCAAGAGACCCAGTACTTC
TRBD1,TRBV9,TRBJ2-7,NA,CASSVAGQGYEQYF,TGTGCCAGCAGCGTAGCCGGACAGGGCTACGAGCAGTACTTC
NA,TRBV6-5,TRBJ1-2,once,CAIQGTGGYTF,TGTGCCATCCAGGGTACCGGGGGCTACACCTTC
TRBD1,TRBV19,TRBJ2-7,NA,CASSRQGSYEQYF,TGTGCCAGTAGTCGACAGGGCTCTTACGAGCAGTACTTC
NA,TRBV10-3,TRBJ1-2,once,CAIRTEANYGYTF,TGTGCCATCAGGACCGAAGCTAACTATGGCTACACCTTC
NA,TRBV12-5,TRBJ1-6,NA,CASGLGRLGNSPLHF,TGTGCTAGTGGTTTGGGACGATTGGGGAATTCACCCCTCCACTTT
NA,TRBV5-8,TRBJ1-5,NA,CASRRGRGAQPQHF,TGTGCCAGCCGGCGGGGGCGCGGAGCTCAGCCCCAGCATTTT
TRBD1,TRBV2,TRBJ1-1,NA,CASAQGGYTEAFF,TGTGCCAGCGCCCAGGGGGGATACACTGAAGCTTTCTTT
NA,TRBV15,TRBJ1-5,NA,CATSRDIYASYSNQPQHF,TGTGCCACCAGCAGAGATATCTACGCCAGCTATAGCAATCAGCCCCAGCATTTT
NA,TRBV5-1,TRBJ1-1,NA,CASSRTAFANTEAFF,TGCGCCAGCAGCAGGACAGCTTTCGCGAACACTGAAGCTTTCTTT
TRBD1,TRBV6-4,TRBJ2-1,NA,CASSVRDRHEQFF,TGTGCCAGCAGTGTCCGGGACAGGCATGAGCAGTTCTTC
NA,TRBV6-5,TRBJ2-1,NA,CASRPGQNFNEQFF,TGTGCCAGCAGACCCGGACAGAACTTCAATGAGCAGTTCTTC
NA,TRBV21-1,TRBJ1-2,NA,CASSISGLAYLYGYTF,TGTGCCAGCAGCATCTCCGGCTTGGCCTATCTCTATGGCTACACCTTC
NA,TRBV5-1,TRBJ2-7,NA,CASSYDSGGTYEQYF,TGCGCCAGCAGTTACGATTCAGGGGGGACCTACGAGCAGTACTTC
TRBD2,TRBV7-3,TRBJ2-7,NA,CASSLYGTSGGIYYEQYF,TGTGCCAGCAGCTTATATGGGACTAGCGGGGGGATCTACTACGAGCAGTACTTC
NA,TRBV6-4,TRBJ2-3,once,CASATLVGGTQYF,TGTGCCAGCGCAACTCTGGTTGGTGGTACGCAGTATTTT
NA,TRBV7-5,TRBJ2-3,once,CARSLPGTSGTDTQYF,TGTGCCAGAAGCCTACCCGGGACTAGCGGCACAGATACGCAGTATTTT
TRBD1,TRBV13,TRBJ2-3,NA,CASSLAQGAGDTQYF,TGTGCCAGCAGCTTAGCCCAGGGGGCGGGAGATACGCAGTATTTT
TRBD1,TRBV4-1,TRBJ2-1,NA,CASSRRAGTGYNEQFF,TGCGCCAGCAGCCGAAGAGCCGGGACAGGATACAATGAGCAGTTCTTC
TRBD2,TRBV28,TRBJ2-1,few,CASRLSGFSGRAANEQFF,TGTGCCAGCAGGTTAAGCGGTTTTAGCGGGAGGGCCGCGAATGAGCAGTTCTTC
NA,TRBV5-5,TRBJ1-2,NA,CASSLGSSLFGYGYTF,TGTGCCAGCAGCCTGGGGTCTTCATTATTTGGCTATGGCTACACCTTC
NA,TRBV4-1,TRBJ1-2,NA,CASSQESMGGDYGYTF,TGCGCCAGCAGCCAAGAATCGATGGGGGGCGACTATGGCTACACCTTC
NA,TRBV13,TRBJ2-7,NA,CASSLEVAEHEQYF,TGTGCCAGCAGCTTAGAGGTGGCAGAACACGAGCAGTACTTC
TRBD1,TRBV30,TRBJ1-5,NA,CAWARDRGQPQHF,TGTGCCTGGGCCCGGGACAGGGGTCAGCCCCAGCATTTT
TRBD2,TRBV11-2,TRBJ2-1,NA,CATTELRSRSGRRGGEQFF,TGTGCCACCACGGAACTTAGAAGTAGATCGGGCCGACGCGGGGGTGAGCAGTTCTTC
NA,TRBV4-1,TRBJ2-1,few,CASSQGTAVIGYNEQFF,TGCGCCAGCAGCCAAGGGACAGCGGTGATAGGGTACAATGAGCAGTTCTTC